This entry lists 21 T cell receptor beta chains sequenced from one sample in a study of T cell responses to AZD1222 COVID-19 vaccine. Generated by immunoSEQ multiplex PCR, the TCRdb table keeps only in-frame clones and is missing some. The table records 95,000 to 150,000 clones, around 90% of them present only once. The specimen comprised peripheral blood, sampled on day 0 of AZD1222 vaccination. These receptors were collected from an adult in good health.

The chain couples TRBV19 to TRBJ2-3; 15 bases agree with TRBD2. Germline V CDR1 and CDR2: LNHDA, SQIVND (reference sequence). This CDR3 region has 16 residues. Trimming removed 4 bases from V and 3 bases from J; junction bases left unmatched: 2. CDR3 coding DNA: TGTGCCAGTAGTAGGGGACTAGCGGGGGGTACAGATACGCAGTATTTT. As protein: CASSRGLAGGTDTQYF.

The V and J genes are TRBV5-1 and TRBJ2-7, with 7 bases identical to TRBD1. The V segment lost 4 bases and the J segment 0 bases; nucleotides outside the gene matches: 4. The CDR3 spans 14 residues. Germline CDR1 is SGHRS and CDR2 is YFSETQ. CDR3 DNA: TGCGCCAGCAGCATCGGACAGGCCTCCTACGAGCAGTACTTC. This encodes CASSIGQASYEQYF.

CDR3 region: CASSPGRGGAVSTDTQYF. The CDR3 DNA reads TGTGCCAGCAGCCCTGGTCGGGGGGGGGCGGTAAGCACAGATACGCAGTATTTT. V usage is TRBV11-3 and J usage is TRBJ2-3, with 8 bases that match TRBD2. The CDR3 extends over 18 amino acids. J was trimmed by 0 bases and V by 5 bases; bases with no gene match: 13. CDR1 and CDR2 from the germline V gene are SGHNT and YENEEA.

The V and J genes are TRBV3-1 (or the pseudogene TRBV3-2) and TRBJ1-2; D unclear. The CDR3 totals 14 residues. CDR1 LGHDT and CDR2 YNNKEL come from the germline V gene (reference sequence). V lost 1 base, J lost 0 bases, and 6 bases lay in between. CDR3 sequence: CASSQGSANYGYTF. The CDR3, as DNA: TGTGCCAGCAGCCAAGGGAGTGCTAACTATGGCTACACCTTC.

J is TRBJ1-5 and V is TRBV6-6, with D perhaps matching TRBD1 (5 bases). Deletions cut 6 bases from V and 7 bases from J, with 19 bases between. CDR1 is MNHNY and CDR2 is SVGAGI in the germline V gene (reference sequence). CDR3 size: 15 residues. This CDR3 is CASRLGQAKGQPQHF. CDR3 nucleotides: TGTGCCAGCAGGTTGGGGCAGGCCAAGGGCCAGCCCCAGCATTTT.

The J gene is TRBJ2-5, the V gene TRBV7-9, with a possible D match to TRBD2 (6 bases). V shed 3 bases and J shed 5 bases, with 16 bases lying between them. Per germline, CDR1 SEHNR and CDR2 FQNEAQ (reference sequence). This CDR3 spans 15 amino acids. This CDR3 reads CASSFSAGRGETQYF. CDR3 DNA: TGTGCCAGCAGCTTTTCTGCGGGAAGAGGGGAGACCCAGTACTTC.

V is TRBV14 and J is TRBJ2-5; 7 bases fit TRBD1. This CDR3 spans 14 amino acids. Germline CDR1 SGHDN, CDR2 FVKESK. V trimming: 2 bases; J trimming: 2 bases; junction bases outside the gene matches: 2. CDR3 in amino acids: CASSQSRGQETQYF. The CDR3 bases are TGTGCCAGCAGCCAAAGCAGGGGGCAAGAGACCCAGTACTTC.

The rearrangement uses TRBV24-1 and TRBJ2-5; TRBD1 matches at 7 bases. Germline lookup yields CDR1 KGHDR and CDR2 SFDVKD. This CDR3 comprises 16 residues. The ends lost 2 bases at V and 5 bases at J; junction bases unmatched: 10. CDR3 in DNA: TGTGCCACCAGTGATTCCGAGAAAACAGGGGTTGAGACCCAGTACTTC. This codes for CATSDSEKTGVETQYF.

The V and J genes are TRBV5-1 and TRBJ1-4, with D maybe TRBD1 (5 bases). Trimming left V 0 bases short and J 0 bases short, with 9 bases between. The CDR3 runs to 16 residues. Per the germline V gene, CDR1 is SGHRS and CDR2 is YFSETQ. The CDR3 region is CASSLGRGATNEKLFF. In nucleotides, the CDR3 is TGCGCCAGCAGCTTGGGTAGGGGTGCAACTAATGAAAAACTGTTTTTT. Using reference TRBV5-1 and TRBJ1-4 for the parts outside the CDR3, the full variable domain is KAGVTQTPRYLIKTRGQQVTLSCSPISGHRSVSWYQQTPGQGLQFLFEYFSETQRNKGNFPGRFSGRQFSNSRSEMNVSTLELGDSALYLCASSLGRGATNEKLFFGSGTQLSVL.

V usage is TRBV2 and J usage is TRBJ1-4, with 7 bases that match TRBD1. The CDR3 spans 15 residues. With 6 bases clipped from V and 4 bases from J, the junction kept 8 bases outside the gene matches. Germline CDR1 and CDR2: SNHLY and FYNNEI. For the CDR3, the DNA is TGTGCCAGCAGGGGCGACGGGACAGTTAATGAAAAACTGTTTTTT. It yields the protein CASRGDGTVNEKLFF.

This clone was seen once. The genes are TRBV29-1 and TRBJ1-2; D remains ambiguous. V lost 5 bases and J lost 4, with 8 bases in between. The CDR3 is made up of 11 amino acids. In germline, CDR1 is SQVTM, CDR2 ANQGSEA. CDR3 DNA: TGCAGCGTTCGAGCAGGCTATGGCTACACCTTC. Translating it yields CSVRAGYGYTF.

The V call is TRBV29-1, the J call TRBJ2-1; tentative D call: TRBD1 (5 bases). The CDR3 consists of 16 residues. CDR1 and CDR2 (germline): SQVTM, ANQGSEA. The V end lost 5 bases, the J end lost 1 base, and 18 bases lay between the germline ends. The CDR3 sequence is CSVPSTRASSYNEQFF. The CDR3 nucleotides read TGCAGCGTTCCGTCGACCAGGGCCAGTTCCTACAATGAGCAGTTCTTC.

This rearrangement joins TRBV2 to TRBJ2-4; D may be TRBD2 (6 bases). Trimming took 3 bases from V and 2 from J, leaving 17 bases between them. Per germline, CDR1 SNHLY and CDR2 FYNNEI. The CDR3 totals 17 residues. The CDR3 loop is CASSDPVQEGSKNIQYF. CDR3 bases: TGTGCCAGCAGTGATCCGGTCCAGGAGGGATCCAAAAACATTCAGTACTTC.

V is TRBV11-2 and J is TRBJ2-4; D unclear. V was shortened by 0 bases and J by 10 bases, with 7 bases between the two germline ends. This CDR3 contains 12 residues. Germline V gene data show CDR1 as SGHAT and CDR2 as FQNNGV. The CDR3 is CASSLERWIQYF. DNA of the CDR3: TGTGCCAGCAGCTTAGAGAGGTGGATTCAGTACTTC.

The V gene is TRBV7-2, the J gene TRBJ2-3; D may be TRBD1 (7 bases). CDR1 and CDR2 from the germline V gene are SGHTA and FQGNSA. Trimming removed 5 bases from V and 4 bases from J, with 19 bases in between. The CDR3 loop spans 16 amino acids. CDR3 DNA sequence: TGTGCCAGCAGCCCAGGGAGGTTAGGGGGCGCAGATACGCAGTATTTT. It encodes CASSPGRLGGADTQYF.

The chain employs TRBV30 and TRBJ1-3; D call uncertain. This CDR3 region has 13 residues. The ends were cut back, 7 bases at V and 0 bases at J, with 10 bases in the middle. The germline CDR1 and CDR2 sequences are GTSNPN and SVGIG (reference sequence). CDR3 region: CASQRSSGNTIYF. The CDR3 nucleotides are TGTGCCTCTCAGCGGAGCTCTGGAAACACCATATATTTT.

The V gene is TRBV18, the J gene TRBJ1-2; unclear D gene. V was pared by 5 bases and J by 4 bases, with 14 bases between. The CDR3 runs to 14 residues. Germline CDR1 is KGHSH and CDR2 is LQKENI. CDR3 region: CASSSETSGYGYTF. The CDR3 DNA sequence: TGTGCCAGCTCATCTGAAACATCGGGCTATGGCTACACCTTC.

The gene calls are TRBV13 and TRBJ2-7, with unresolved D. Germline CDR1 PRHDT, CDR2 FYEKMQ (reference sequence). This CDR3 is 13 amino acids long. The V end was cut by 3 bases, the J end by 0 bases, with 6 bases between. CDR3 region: CASSLAGSYEQYF. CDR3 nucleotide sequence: TGTGCCAGCAGCTTGGCCGGCTCCTACGAGCAGTACTTC.

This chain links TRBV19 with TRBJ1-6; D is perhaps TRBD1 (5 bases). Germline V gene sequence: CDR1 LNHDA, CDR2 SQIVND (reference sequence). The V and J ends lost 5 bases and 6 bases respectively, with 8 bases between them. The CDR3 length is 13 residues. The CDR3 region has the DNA TGTGCCAGTAGTCCCGGGGCTAATTCACCCCTCCACTTT. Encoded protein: CASSPGANSPLHF.

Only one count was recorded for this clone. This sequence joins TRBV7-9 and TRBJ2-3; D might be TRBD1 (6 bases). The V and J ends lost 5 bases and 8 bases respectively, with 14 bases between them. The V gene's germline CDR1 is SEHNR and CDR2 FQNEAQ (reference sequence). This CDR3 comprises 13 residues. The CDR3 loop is CASSLFSGATQYF. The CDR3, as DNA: TGTGCCAGCAGCCTGTTTTCAGGGGCTACGCAGTATTTT.

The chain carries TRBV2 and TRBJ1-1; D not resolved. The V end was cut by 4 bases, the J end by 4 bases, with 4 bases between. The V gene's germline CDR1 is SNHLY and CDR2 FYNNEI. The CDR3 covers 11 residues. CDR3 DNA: TGTGCCAGCAGTGTATTCACTGAAGCTTTCTTT. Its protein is CASSVFTEAFF.